The clone carrying this T cell receptor (beta chain) was recorded at least ten times. Antigen: not known. TCRbeta library preparation incorporated unique molecular identifiers. TCRdb reanalysed the PCR reads using MiXCR and keeps one entry per CDR3 protein. The sample carries around 270,000 distinct CDR3 sequences, 9.5% to 13% recorded once. V was clipped by 2 bases and J by 4 bases; unmatched bases: 5. CDR1 and CDR2 from the germline V gene are MNHEY and SVGAGI. This CDR3 contains 14 residues. These data are taken from a study of T-cell reconstitution after alpha-beta-depleted transplantation in children. Findings and caveats of the study: Recipient T cells and thymic progenitors that survived were the source of the high TCRbeta diversity seen at day 60 in some patients. After transplant, at about two months, alpha-beta T cells were reportedly derived from several hundred expanded graft clones. T-cell numbers and diversity, one year after transplant, stemmed largely from T cells that were newly produced.

The chain carries TRBV6-5 and TRBJ2-7; TRBD1 matches 7 bases. The TCR was taken from a boy under two years old with acute myeloid leukemia, due to receive a stem cell transplant. This specimen was PBMCs, taken before TCRalphabeta/CD19-depleted stem cell transplant. The CDR3 sequence is CASSYRGHIYEQYF. The CDR3 DNA reads TGTGCCAGCAGTTACAGGGGGCATATATACGAGCAGTACTTC.